The entry that follows covers one T cell receptor beta chain sequence. This clonotype has at least ten counts. There is no known antigen for this receptor. Per-base quality was not reported, and no clone a single base away is much larger than it. Trimming takes 10 bases from V and 10 bases from J, and the germline ends sit 26 bases apart. Including cysteine and phenylalanine, the CDR3 has 15 amino acids. Only CDR3 DNA remains: 45 bases, in frame from the first base. The method behind the library was 5' RACE. The sequencing machine was an Illumina HiSeq 2500. A second PCR of 7 to 11 cycles was performed with a sample-barcoded 5' primer and a J-beta primer mix. A template-switch 5' adaptor carrying 12 random nucleotides introduced a unique molecular identifier onto each TCR beta cDNA molecule. Each sample yielded at least 3 million CDR3-containing paired-end reads. The Mint cDNA synthesis kit, primed by a TRBC-specific oligonucleotide, was used to synthesize first-strand cDNA from all RNA. Following uracil-DNA glycosylase treatment, a first 18-cycle PCR with universal primers M1SS and BC2_uni_R was performed on all cDNA. The paper's data handling went like this. For normalization, 1 million high-quality reads were randomly selected from each sample, with every read carrying a distinct molecular identifier. Reads sharing molecular identifiers were discarded rather than binned into consensus sequences. MiTCR, with a Q25 quality threshold and the strictest error-elimination algorithm, was used for CDR3 identification, clonotype clustering and error correction. A nonparametric unseen species model with Euler transformation was used to estimate a lower bound on total TCR beta diversity. The public reads were reprocessed in TCRdb via fastp at Q25 and MiXCR, keeping in-frame beta chains. When rows share a CDR3 protein, they turn into one entry using the most common DNA and genes. These V and J calls derive from TCRdb rather than the authors' analysis. Within this sample are 700,000 to 950,000 distinct CDR3 sequences, with roughly two fifths of them counted one time only. The top ten hold under 25% of the sample.

The roughly 38 donors, aged 6 to 90 years, were systemically healthy Caucasian individuals from Russia. Each donor gave 8.5 to 10 milliliters of peripheral blood, collected into EDTA-treated Vacutainer tubes. Ficoll-Paque density-gradient centrifugation was used to isolate PBMCs, with at least 6.5 million obtained per sample. Total RNA, at least 5.5 micrograms per sample, was extracted from PBMCs with Trizol reagent. The percentages of naive CD45RAhigh/CD27high T cells were determined by flow cytometry on a PBMC aliquot from every donor. The sample belongs to a study of blood T cells in healthy people across ages (dated by TCRdb to about 2015). General notes on the study: Template switching captured roughly one uniquely barcoded TCR beta cDNA molecule per two T cells in model experiments. To avoid experimental bias, donors of different ages were randomly spread across the sequencing lanes. Age-related changes in TCR beta repertoire diversity were measured in the study by deep sequencing normalized with unique cDNA molecular identifiers. The donors were divided into four age groups: young (average approximately 15 years), middle-aged (about 39), aged (about 62) and long-lived (roughly 82). Two additional independent replicas of 1 million unique cDNA reads from the same blood draw were analyzed for two donors (one aged 18 to 30 and one aged 80 or older).

General findings and caveats noted by the study authors: Because the CMV infection status of the donors was unknown, age-related changes in expanded clonotypes may potentially have been confounded. As age increased, observed TCR beta diversity per million T cells dropped in a roughly linear way, and a significant reduction was already evident by age 40. The percentage of naive T cells measured by flow cytometry correlated strongly with observed TCR beta diversity. Total diversity estimates from one million sequenced T cells were considered lower bounds and underestimates. Bulk unsorted PBMC profiling prevented conclusive comparison of naive and antigen-experienced compartments. Compared with the aged group, more naive CD4+ T cells, fewer expanded clones and increased TCR diversity were shown by the long-lived group, suggesting age selection.

The V and J genes are TRBV12-3 or TRBV12-4 and TRBJ2-1; TRBD2 could be the D gene, as 6 bases match. The TCR sequence derives from a woman aged 55 to 70 in good health. Input material: blood. The CDR3 corresponds to CATKTGGVAGIEQFF. The nucleotide sequence is TGTGCCACTAAAACGGGCGGGGTGGCGGGAATCGAGCAGTTCTTC.